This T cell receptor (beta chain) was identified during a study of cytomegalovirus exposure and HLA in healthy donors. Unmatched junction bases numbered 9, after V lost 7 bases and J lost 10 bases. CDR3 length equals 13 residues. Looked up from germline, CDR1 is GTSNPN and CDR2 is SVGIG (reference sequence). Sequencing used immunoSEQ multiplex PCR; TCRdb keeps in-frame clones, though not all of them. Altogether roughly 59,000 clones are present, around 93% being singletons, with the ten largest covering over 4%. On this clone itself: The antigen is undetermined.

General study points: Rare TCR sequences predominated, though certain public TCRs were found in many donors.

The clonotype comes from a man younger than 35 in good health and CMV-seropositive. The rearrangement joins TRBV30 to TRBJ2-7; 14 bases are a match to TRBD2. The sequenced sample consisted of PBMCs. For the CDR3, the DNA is TGTGCCTCGGAGACTAGCGGGAGGGCCCTTCAGTACTTC. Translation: CASETSGRALQYF.